This T cell receptor beta chain stems from a study of CD8+ T cells in alopecia areata. Study-wide points: Possibly as an HLA-related effect, TCR sharing across patients appeared less clear than in mice. Elevated clonality characterized lesional scalp relative to normal scalp, particularly in alopecia totalis/universalis.

Extraction of RNA preceded its reverse transcription into cDNA, which served as the sequencing template. Libraries were prepared by immunoSEQ multiplex PCR; TCRdb keeps only in-frame clonotypes and omits some of them. Counted here are about 140,000 clones, around 60% occurring once; the ten biggest clones make up 5% to 7%. Remarks on this clone: What it recognizes is unknown. The sample has other DNA sequences that encode this CDR3 too.

The J segment lost 7 bases and the V segment lost 6 bases, leaving 4 bases of the junction unmatched. CDR3 length: 11 residues. Germline V lookup: CDR1 SQVTM, CDR2 ANQGSEA. This sequence originates from a human donor with alopecia areata. J is TRBJ1-2 and V is TRBV29-1, with 8 bases aligning to TRBD1. Sequenced material: CD4+ T cells sorted from blood, taken at week 0. CDR3 DNA sequence: TGCAGCGTGCAGGGGGCGGGTGGCTACACCTTC. This encodes CSVQGAGGYTF.